One T cell receptor (beta chain) is described in this entry. Its specificity is unknown. This CDR3 spans 15 amino acids. The germline V gene has CDR1 MNHEY and CDR2 SVGAGI. Trimming shortened V by 6 bases and J by 6 bases, and 21 bases separated the two germline ends. Genomic DNA of every subset was divided equally among multiple immunoSEQ plates. Per the original data handling: Junction-only sequences without quality scores came from ImmunoSEQ, so filtering differed. TCRdb keeps only in-frame clones here, not all; method: immunoSEQ multiplex PCR. That table furnishes V, J and clone size, whereas the DNA furnished D and trimming. The table records over 1.4 million clones, around 95% of them present only once. The sample belongs to a study of shared clonotypes between healthy human individuals. General study findings and limits: Represented genetic and exposure-history diversity was restricted by having few donors. Naive CD4 clonotypes overlapped across several donors at around 4.8%.

Sequenced: naive CD4+ T cells sorted from blood. Subset reported: CD45RA+ positively selected. This TCR came from a man aged 30 to 39 in good health. This chain uses TRBV6-5 with TRBJ2-7; unclear D gene. CDR3 amino acids: CASSYRHPIWSEQYF. CDR3 bases: TGTGCCAGCAGCTACCGACACCCTATATGGAGCGAGCAGTACTTC.